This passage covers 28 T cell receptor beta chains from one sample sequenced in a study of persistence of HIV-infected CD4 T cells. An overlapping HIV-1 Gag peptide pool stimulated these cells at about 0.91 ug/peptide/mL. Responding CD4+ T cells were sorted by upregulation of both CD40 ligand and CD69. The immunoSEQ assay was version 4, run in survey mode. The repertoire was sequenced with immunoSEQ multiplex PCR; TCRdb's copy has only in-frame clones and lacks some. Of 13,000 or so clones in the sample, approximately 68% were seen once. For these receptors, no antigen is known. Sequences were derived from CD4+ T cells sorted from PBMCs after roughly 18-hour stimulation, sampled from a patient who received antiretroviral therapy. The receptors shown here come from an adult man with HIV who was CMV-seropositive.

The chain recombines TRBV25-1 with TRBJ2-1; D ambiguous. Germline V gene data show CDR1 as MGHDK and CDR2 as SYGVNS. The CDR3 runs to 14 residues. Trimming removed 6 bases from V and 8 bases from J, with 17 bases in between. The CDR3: CASSDQGKHHEQFF. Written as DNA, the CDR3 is TGTGCCAGCAGCGACCAAGGGAAGCATCATGAGCAGTTCTTC.

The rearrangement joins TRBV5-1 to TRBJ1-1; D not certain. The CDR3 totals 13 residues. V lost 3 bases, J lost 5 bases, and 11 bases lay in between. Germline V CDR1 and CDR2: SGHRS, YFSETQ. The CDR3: CASSSDGVTEAFF. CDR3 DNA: TGCGCCAGCAGCTCGGATGGGGTGACTGAAGCTTTCTTT.

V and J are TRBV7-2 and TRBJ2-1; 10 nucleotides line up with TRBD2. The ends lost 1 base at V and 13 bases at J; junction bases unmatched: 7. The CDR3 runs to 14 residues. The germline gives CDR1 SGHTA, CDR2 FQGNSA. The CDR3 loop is CASSLERTSGYQFF. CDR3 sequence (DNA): TGTGCCAGCAGCTTAGAAAGGACTAGCGGTTATCAGTTCTTC.

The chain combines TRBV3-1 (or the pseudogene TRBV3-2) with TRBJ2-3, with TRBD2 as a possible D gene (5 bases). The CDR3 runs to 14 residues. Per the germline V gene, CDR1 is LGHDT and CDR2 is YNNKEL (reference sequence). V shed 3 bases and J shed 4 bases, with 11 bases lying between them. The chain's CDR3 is CASSQSTRSDTQYF. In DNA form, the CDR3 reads TGTGCCAGCAGCCAGTCTACTAGGTCAGATACGCAGTATTTT.

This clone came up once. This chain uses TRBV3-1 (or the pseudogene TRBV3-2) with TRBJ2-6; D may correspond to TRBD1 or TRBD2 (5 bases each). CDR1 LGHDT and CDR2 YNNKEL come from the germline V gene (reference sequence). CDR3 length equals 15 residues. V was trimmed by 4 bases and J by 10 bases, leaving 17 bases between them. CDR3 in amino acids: CASSRSGGFINVLTF. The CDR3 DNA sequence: TGTGCCAGCAGCCGAAGTGGGGGTTTTATTAACGTCCTGACTTTC.

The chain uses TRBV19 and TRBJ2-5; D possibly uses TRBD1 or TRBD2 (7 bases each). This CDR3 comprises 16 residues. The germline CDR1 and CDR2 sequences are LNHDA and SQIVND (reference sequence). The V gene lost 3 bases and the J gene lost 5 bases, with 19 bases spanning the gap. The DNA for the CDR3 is TGTGCCAGTAGTATGGGACAGCGGGAAAAAGGGGAGACCCAGTACTTC. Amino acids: CASSMGQREKGETQYF.

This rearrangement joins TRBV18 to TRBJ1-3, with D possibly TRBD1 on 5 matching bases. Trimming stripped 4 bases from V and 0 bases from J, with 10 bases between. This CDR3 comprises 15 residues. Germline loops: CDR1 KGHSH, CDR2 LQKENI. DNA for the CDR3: TGTGCCAGCTCACAGGGACCGGACTCTGGAAACACCATATATTTT. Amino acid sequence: CASSQGPDSGNTIYF.

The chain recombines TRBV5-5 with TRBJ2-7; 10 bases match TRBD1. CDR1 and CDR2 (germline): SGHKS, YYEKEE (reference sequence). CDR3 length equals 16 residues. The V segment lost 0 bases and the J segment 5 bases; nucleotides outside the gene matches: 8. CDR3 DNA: TGTGCCAGCAGCTTGGGGCCGGGACAGGGGTCGCACGAGCAGTACTTC. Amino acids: CASSLGPGQGSHEQYF.

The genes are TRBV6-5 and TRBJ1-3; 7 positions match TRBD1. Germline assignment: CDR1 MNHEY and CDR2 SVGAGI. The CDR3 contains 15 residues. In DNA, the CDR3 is TGTGCATCCAGACAGGGAAGCGCATCTGGAAACACCATATATTTT. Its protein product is CASRQGSASGNTIYF.

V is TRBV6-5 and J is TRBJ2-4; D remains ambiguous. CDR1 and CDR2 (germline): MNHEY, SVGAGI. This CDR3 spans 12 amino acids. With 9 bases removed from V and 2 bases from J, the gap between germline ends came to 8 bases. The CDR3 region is CASSETKNIQYF. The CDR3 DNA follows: TGTGCCAGTTCCGAGACCAAAAACATTCAGTACTTC.

DNA for the CDR3: TGTGCCTGGAGTGTACTGGGAACCTACGAGCAGTACTTC. Its protein product is CAWSVLGTYEQYF. This sequence joins TRBV30 and TRBJ2-7, with unresolved D. The V end was cut by 0 bases, the J end by 2 bases, with 8 bases between. Germline CDR1 GTSNPN, CDR2 SVGIG (reference sequence). CDR3 length equals 13 residues. The whole variable domain, remainder taken from reference TRBV30 and TRBJ2-7, is SQTIHQWPATLVQPVGSPLSLECTVEGTSNPNLYWYRQAAGRGLQLLFYSVGIGQISSEVPQNLSASRPQDRQFILSSKKLLLSDSGFYLCAWSVLGTYEQYFGPGTRLTVT.

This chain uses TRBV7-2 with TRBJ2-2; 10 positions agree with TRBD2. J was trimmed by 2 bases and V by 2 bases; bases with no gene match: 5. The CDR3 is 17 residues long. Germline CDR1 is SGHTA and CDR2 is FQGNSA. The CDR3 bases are TGTGCCAGCAGCTTAAGATTAGCGGGGGGTAACACCGGGGAGCTGTTTTTT. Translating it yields CASSLRLAGGNTGELFF.

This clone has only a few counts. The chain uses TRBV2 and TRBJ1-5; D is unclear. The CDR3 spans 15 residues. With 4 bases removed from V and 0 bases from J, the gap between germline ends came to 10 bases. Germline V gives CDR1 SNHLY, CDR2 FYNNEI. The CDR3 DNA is TGTGCCAGCAGTGTAGGCCAGCATAGCAATCAGCCCCAGCATTTT. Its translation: CASSVGQHSNQPQHF.

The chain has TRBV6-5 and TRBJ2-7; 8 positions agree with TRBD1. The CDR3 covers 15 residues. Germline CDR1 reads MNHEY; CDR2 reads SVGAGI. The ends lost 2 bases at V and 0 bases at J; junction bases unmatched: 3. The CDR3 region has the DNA TGTGCCAGCAGTTACCGACAGGGGCGCTCCTACGAGCAGTACTTC. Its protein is CASSYRQGRSYEQYF.

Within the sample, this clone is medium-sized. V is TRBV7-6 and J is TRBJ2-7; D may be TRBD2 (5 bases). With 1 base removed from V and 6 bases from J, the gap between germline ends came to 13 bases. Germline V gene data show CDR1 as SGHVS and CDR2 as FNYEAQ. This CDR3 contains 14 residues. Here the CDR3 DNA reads TGTGCCAGCAGCTTAGTAGAGGGAAGAGTCGAGCAGTACTTC. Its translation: CASSLVEGRVEQYF.

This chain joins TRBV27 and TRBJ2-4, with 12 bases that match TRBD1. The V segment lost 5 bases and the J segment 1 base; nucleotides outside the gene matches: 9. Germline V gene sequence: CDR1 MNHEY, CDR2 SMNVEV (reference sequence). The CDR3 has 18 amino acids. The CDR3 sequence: CASSRGTGGVKAKNIQYF. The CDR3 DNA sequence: TGTGCCAGCAGTCGGGGGACAGGGGGCGTGAAGGCCAAAAACATTCAGTACTTC.

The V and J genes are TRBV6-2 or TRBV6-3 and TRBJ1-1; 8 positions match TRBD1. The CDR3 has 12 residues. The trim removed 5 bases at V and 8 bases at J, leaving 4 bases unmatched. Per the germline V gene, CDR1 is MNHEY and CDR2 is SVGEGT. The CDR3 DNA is TGTGCCAGCAGTCGCCGGGACAGGGAAGCTTTCTTT. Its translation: CASSRRDREAFF.

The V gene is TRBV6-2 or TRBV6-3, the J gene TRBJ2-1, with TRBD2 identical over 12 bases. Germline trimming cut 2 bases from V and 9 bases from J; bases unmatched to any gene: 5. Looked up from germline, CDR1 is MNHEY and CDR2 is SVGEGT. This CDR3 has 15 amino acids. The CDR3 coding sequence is TGTGCCAGCAGTTACCGGGCTAGCGGGAGGGGTGAGCAGTTCTTC. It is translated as CASSYRASGRGEQFF.

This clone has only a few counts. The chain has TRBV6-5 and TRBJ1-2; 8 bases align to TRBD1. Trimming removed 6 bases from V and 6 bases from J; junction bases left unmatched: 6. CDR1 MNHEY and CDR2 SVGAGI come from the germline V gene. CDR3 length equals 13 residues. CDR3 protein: CASSSGGGNGYTF. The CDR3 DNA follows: TGTGCCAGCAGCTCAGGGGGCGGCAATGGCTACACCTTC.

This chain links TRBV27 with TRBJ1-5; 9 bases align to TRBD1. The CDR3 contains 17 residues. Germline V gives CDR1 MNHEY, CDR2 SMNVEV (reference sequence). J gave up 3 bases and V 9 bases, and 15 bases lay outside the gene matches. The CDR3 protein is CASSGGQGRYANQPQHF. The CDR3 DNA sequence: TGTGCCAGTTCAGGGGGACAGGGACGGTACGCCAATCAGCCCCAGCATTTT.

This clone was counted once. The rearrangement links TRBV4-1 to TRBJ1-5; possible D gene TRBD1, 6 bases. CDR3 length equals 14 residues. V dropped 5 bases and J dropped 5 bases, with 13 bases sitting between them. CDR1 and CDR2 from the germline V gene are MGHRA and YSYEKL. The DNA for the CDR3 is TGCGCCAGCAGCACTCAGGGGTTTGATCAGCCCCAGCATTTT. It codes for CASSTQGFDQPQHF.

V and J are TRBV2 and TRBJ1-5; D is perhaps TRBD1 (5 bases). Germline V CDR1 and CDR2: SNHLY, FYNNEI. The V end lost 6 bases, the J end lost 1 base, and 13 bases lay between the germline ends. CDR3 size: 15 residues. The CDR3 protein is CASRRGRESNQPQHF. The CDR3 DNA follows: TGTGCCAGCAGAAGGGGACGGGAGAGCAATCAGCCCCAGCATTTT.

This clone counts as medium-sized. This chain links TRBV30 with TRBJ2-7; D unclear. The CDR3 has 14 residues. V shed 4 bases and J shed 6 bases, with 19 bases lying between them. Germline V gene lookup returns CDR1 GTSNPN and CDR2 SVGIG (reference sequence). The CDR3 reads CAWNPGFQWGEQYF. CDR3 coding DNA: TGTGCCTGGAATCCCGGGTTCCAATGGGGCGAGCAGTACTTC.

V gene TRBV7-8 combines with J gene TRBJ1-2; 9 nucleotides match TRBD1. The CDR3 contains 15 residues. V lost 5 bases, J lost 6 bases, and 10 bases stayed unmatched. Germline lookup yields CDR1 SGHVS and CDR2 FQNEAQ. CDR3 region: CASSQQGQGVNGYTF. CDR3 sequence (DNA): TGTGCCAGCAGCCAGCAGGGACAGGGAGTTAATGGCTACACCTTC.

DNA for the CDR3: TGTGCCTGGAGTGTACGGAGTAGCACTGAAGCTTTCTTT. Amino acid sequence: CAWSVRSSTEAFF. The V gene is TRBV30, the J gene TRBJ1-1; D is unresolved. Germline V gene data show CDR1 as GTSNPN and CDR2 as SVGIG (reference sequence). The CDR3 has 13 residues. V lost 0 bases and J lost 4, with 9 bases in between. Full variable domain (missing parts from reference TRBV30 and TRBJ1-1): SQTIHQWPATLVQPVGSPLSLECTVEGTSNPNLYWYRQAAGRGLQLLFYSVGIGQISSEVPQNLSASRPQDRQFILSSKKLLLSDSGFYLCAWSVRSSTEAFFGQGTRLTVV.

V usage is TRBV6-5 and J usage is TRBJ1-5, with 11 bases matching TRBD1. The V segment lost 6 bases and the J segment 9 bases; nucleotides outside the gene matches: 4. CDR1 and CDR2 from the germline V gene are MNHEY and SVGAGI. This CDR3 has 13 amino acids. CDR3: CASSPDRGLPQHF. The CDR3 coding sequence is TGTGCCAGCAGCCCGGACAGGGGGCTGCCCCAGCATTTT.

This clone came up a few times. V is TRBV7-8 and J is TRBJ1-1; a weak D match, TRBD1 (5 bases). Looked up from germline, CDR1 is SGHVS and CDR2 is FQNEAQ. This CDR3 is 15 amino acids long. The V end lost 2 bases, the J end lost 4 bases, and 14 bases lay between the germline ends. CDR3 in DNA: TGTGCCAGCAGCTTACGTGAGGGGTTCGGCACTGAAGCTTTCTTT. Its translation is CASSLREGFGTEAFF.

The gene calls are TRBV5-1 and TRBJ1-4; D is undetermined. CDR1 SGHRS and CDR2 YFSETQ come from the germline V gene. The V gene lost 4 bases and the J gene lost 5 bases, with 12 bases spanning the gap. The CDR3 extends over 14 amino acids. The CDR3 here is CASSVDGLNEKLFF. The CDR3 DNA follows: TGCGCCAGCAGCGTGGACGGTCTGAATGAAAAACTGTTTTTT.